This entry concerns a single T cell receptor beta chain. Antigen unknown. V lost 1 base and J lost 0, with 10 bases in between. There are 16 residues in the CDR3. The germline V gene has CDR1 SGHRS and CDR2 YFSETQ. This specimen comes from a study of T-cell reconstitution after alpha-beta-depleted transplantation in children. Study results and limitations: Several hundred rapidly expanded clones from non-depleted graft cells reportedly supplied alpha-beta T cells about two months post-transplant.

Molecular barcoding with unique molecular identifiers was used for the TCRbeta library. TCRdb analysed the PCR reads with MiXCR anew, one entry per CDR3 protein. Of fewer than 550,000 distinct CDR3 sequences detected, 10% to 12% appear once; the ten largest clones hold 11% to 15%. The material sequenced was PBMCs, mostly from graft donor cells, taken 180 days after TCRalphabeta/CD19-depleted stem cell transplant. The clonotype was recovered from a female patient under 10 years old who had a stem cell transplant for aplastic anemia, so the T cells may come from the graft donor. This sequence joins TRBV5-1 and TRBJ2-2; no clear D. The CDR3 DNA reads TGCGCCAGCAGCTTGACTGCGGCCGCGAACACCGGGGAGCTGTTTTTT. Encoded protein: CASSLTAAANTGELFF.